The rows below give T cell receptor beta chains drawn from one sample of a study of early T cells in non-severe SARS-CoV-2 infection. One entry per CDR3 protein, called by TCRdb with MiXCR from the 5' RACE reads. The sample gives tens of thousands of distinct CDR3 sequences, about 12% of which show up once; roughly 3.1% is in the top ten. Specimen: whole blood. The receptor set was obtained from an adult who was a healthcare worker with PCR-confirmed SARS-CoV-2 infection or an uninfected control (not recorded which). Both conserved end residues are part of each CDR3. A D gene is named only where the DNA matches it firmly. Expanded clones get a size class; other rows say once, few or many, or leave the size out.

V,D,size,CDR3
TRBV7-3,-,many,CASSLQLSAYNEQFF
TRBV29-1,-,many,CSVEADSYEQYF
TRBV12-3/TRBV12-4,TRBD2,-,CASSNKTSGLSYNEQFF
TRBV18,-,few,CASSPPAATGEQFF
TRBV20-1,-,-,CSARERGTSGYTF
TRBV20-1,TRBD2,few,CSAPRSSGLQETQYF
TRBV19,-,few,CASSMSWEETQYF
TRBV27,-,few,CASNRAGQPQHF
TRBV20-1,TRBD2,few,CSARGTGGRYNEQFF
TRBV9,TRBD1,-,CASSPDRGRDTEAFF
TRBV5-1,-,few,CASSSGASNLETQYF
TRBV13,TRBD2,few,CASSTAGGGSYNEQFF
TRBV7-9,TRBD1,few,CASSLESGQGYGYTF
TRBV29-1,-,-,CSVEGTDTQYF
TRBV2,TRBD2,few,CASSTPGLAPLVSYNEQFF
TRBV7-2,-,many,CASSLPGNYGYTF
TRBV13,-,many,CASSRWDGTYEQYF
TRBV3-1,TRBD2,many,CASAQPGGYEQYF